This T cell receptor beta chain was found in a study of T cell responses to AZD1222 COVID-19 vaccine. Points from the study as a whole: At baseline, just a handful of AZD1222 recipients tested seropositive. Nearly half of spike-specific TCRs reportedly target variant regions that are unmutated in the B.1.351 and B.1.1.7 variants. Samples come after the peak T cell response, not at day 14. Along spike, vaccine-associated CD4 TCRs were found throughout, with dominance at 160-218 and 743-854.

Libraries were prepared by immunoSEQ multiplex PCR; TCRdb keeps only in-frame clonotypes and omits some of them. Here the sample spans some 170,000 clones, 85% to 90% being singletons. The CDR3 consists of 12 residues. Germline CDR1 is WNHNN and CDR2 is SYGVQD (reference sequence). Between the trimmed V and J ends, which lost 4 bases and 6 bases, there was a span of 10 bases. Worth noting for this clone: The antigen remains undetermined.

The chain joins TRBV10-1 to TRBJ2-7, with unresolved D. Sequenced here: peripheral blood, sampled on day 0 of AZD1222 vaccination. This TCR came from an adult in good health. CDR3 protein: CASSVGLGEQYF. CDR3 DNA sequence: TGCGCCAGCAGTGTAGGCCTAGGCGAGCAGTACTTC.